Below, one T cell receptor (beta chain) is given with its context. Its recognized antigen is unknown. No base quality information exists; no much larger clone differs at one position. The entry originates in a study of T cell responses to AZD1222 COVID-19 vaccine (dated by TCRdb to about 2021). In the study overall: Because spike-specific TCR depth and breadth did not differ between the two schedules, AZD1222 recipients who got a second dose at roughly 4 weeks were pooled with those who got a second dose at roughly 12 weeks. TCR sequencing covered 233 trial participants: approximately 200 given two doses of AZD1222 and 26 given two doses of MenACWY control vaccine. Trial participants were enrolled by age into 18-55, 56-69 and 70-plus year subgroups, with roughly 150, 30 and 60 TCR-sequenced participants respectively.

The CDR3 covers 15 residues, taking in both the cysteine and the phenylalanine. Only the CDR3 region is kept as DNA, spanning 45 bases read in frame from base 1. In the germline V gene, CDR1 corresponds to SGHVS and CDR2 to FQNEAQ. Trimmed from V: 2 bases; trimmed from J: 3 bases; junction bases lacking a gene match: 4. In light of the paper, this sample's time point label describes: baseline before first vaccination. Vaccinee samples came from UK trials COV001 and COV002, including a single-blind randomized controlled phase 2/3 trial of AZD1222 (ChAdOx1 nCoV-19) in healthy adults. Trial participant PBMC samples were collected at day 0 and day 28 after the second dose for TCRbeta chain sequencing. The CDR3 regions of human TCRbeta chains were analyzed by immunosequencing. Processing in the source paper ran as follows. TCRs in the repertoires were compared against a reference library of SARS-CoV-2-specific TCRs that had been generated with the MIRA antigen-specificity platform. Breadth was defined as the fraction of unique TCRs that were SARS-CoV-2-associated, and depth was defined as the fraction of total T cells that were SARS-CoV-2-associated. Each spike-specific TCR was assigned to its reactive spike region and to a CD4 or CD8 class using the MIRA data. Log10-transformed breadth and depth values were compared by one-way ANOVA with Sidak's multiple comparisons tests. Sourced from immuneACCESS, this table was stored by TCRdb with only in-frame sequences that have V and J called. A share of the clones is absent; for the studies checked, an unresolved V gene accounts for under half, and the remainder has no known explanation. The DNA gave D and trimming, while V, J and clone size come from that table. The sample has some 120,000 clones on record, approximately 93% of them singletons. The top ten hold roughly 0.87% of the sample.

The study at large found these results: Nearly half of unique spike-specific TCRs reportedly recognized epitopes outside regions mutated in the B.1.351 and B.1.1.7 variants. Conclusions about previously exposed vaccinees are limited, since just 5 to 7 AZD1222 recipients were seropositive for SARS-CoV-2 at baseline. In the small 56-69-year group, the increase in depth fell short of significance, most likely because of low power. The whole spike protein was spanned by vaccine-associated CD4 TCRs, and dominant responses were seen in regions 160-218 and 743-854. After two AZD1222 doses, spike-specific TCR breadth and depth were significantly higher than at day 0 and than in MenACWY recipients. Participants were mostly white British and included more females than males, and it was suggested by the authors that clonal diversity may have been underestimated. Because no samples from the day 14 peak response were available, repertoires could be characterized only after the peak T cell response.

The receptor was derived from an adult in good health. The chain couples TRBV7-8 to TRBJ2-3, with 8 junctional bases fitting TRBD2. The material sequenced was peripheral blood, taken on day 0 of AZD1222 vaccination. Here is the DNA: TGTGCCAGCAGCTTAAGAGCGGGGGAAACAGATACGCAGTATTTT. This yields the protein CASSLRAGETDTQYF.